This TCR beta chain was profiled in a study of blood T cell repertoires in COVID-19. Study overall: PBMCs, B-cell-depleted T cells, or T cells were the source of the cDNA or gDNA that made up the material.

Germline-derived CDR1 and CDR2 are SGHAT and FQNNGV. CDR3 size: 13 residues. Deletions cut 4 bases from V and 2 bases from J, with 9 bases between. In the study's own analysis: Nucleated cell counts were estimated from reference gene primer amplification. The table came from immunoSEQ multiplex PCR; TCRdb's copy has only in-frame clones and leaves some out. The V and J calls and the clone size are those of that table, but D and trimming were determined from the DNA. Here the sample spans approximately 500,000 clones, over 75% being singletons. The TCR comes from a woman aged 40-49 years who had recovered from COVID-19. The chain joins TRBV11-2 to TRBJ2-7, with D possibly TRBD2 on 6 matching bases. Source material: PBMCs or T cells enriched from blood (not recorded which). Here the CDR3 DNA reads TGTGCCAGCAGCTGGGACTCCCCCTACGAGCAGTACTTC. Protein product: CASSWDSPYEQYF.